This T cell receptor (beta chain) was recovered during a study of tumor-infiltrating lymphocytes in primary liver carcinoma. Blood RNA came from unsorted whole blood; germline DNA was also extracted. The investigators made TCR beta cDNA from roughly 0.55 ug total RNA, using a constant-region primer. Library construction for TCR beta comprised three nested multiplex PCR rounds performed with slightly modified ARM-PCR. The study ran its first two PCR rounds for approximately 10 cycles each, using TRBV1-TRBV30 forward primers and a C-beta reverse primer. In TCRdb, the multiplex PCR reads were re-called with MiXCR into one record per CDR3 protein. Found here are fewer than 350,000 distinct CDR3 sequences, over 55% of them singletons; the top ten hold more than 8.5%. Germline CDR1 SEHNR, CDR2 FQNEAQ (reference sequence). The CDR3 contains 14 residues.

The chain uses TRBV7-9 and TRBJ2-2, with TRBD1 identical over 7 bases. Sequenced: peripheral blood. This TCR derives from a man aged 35 to 55 with primary liver carcinoma and hepatitis B virus infection. CDR3 sequence: CISSWYRGSGELFF. The CDR3 DNA reads TGTATCAGCAGCTGGTACAGGGGTAGCGGGGAGCTGTTTTTT.